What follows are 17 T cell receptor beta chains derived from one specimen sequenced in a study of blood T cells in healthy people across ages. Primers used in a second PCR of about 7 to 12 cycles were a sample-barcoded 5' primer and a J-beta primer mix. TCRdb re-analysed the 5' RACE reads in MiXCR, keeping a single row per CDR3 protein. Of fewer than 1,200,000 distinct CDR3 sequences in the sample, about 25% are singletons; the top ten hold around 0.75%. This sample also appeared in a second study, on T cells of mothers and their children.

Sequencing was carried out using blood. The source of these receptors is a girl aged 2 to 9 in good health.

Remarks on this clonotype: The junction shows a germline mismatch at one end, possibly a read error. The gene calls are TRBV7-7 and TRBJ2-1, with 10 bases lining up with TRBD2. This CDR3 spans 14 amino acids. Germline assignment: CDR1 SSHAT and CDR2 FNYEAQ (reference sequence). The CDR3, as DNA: TGTGCTAGCATTAGCGGGGGGTCCTACAATGAGCAGTTCTTC. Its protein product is CASISGGSYNEQFF.

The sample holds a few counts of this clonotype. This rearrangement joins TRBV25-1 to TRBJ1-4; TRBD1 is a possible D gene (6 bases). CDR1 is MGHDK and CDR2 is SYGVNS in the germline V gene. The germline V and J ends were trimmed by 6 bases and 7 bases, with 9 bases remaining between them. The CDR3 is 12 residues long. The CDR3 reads CASRDSSEKLFF. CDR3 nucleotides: TGTGCCAGCAGGGACAGCAGTGAAAAACTGTTTTTT.

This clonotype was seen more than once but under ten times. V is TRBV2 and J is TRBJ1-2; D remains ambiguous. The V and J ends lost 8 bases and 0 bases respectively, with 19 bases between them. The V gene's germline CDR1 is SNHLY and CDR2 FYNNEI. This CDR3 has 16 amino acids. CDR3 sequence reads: CASVTGWGRANYGYTF. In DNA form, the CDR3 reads TGTGCCAGCGTCACCGGTTGGGGAAGAGCTAACTATGGCTACACCTTC.

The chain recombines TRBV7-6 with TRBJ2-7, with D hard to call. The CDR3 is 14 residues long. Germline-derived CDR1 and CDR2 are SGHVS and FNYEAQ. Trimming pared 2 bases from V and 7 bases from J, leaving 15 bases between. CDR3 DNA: TGTGCCAGCAGCTTAAATTTGGAGATATTGGAGCAGTACTTC. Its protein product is CASSLNLEILEQYF.

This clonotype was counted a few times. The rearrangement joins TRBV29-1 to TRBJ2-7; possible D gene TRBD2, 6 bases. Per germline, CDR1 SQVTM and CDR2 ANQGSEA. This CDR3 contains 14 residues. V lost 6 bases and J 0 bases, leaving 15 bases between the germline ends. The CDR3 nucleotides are TGCAGCGTCGGGGACTCGATCGGCTCCTACGAGCAGTACTTC. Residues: CSVGDSIGSYEQYF.

CDR3 nucleotides: TGTGCCATCAAAAGGGATTTGATGGAGACCCAGTACTTC. It translates to CAIKRDLMETQYF. The chain recombines TRBV10-3 with TRBJ2-5; D unclear. The V gene lost 7 bases and the J gene lost 5 bases, with 14 bases spanning the gap. Germline lookup yields CDR1 ENHRY and CDR2 SYGVKD. The CDR3 length is 13 residues.

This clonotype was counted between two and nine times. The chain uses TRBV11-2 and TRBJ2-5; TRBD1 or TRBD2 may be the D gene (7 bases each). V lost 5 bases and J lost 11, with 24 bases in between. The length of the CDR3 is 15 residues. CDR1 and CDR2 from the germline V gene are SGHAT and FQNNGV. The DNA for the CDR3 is TGTGCCAGCAGCCCTCCGGGTTATCAGGGGGGGACTCAGTACTTC. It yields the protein CASSPPGYQGGTQYF.

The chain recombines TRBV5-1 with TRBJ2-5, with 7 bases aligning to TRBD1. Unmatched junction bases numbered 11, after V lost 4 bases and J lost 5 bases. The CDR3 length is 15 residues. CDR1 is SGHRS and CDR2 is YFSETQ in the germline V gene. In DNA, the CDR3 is TGCGCCAGCAGCATCGGACAGGCCGGGTGGGAGACCCAGTACTTC. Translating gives CASSIGQAGWETQYF.

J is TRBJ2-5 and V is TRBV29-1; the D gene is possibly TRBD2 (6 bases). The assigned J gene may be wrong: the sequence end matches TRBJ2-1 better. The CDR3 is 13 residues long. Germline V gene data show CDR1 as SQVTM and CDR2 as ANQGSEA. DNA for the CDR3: TGCAGCGGGCGGGCGGCGGGAAACAATGAGCAGTTCTTC. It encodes CSGRAAGNNEQFF.

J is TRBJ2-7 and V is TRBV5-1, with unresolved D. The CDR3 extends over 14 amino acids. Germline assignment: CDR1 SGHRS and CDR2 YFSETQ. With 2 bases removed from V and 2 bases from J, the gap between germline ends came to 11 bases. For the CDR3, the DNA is TGCGCCAGCAGCTTTGACATGCCGACCTACGAGCAGTACTTC. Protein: CASSFDMPTYEQYF. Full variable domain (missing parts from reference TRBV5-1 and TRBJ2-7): KAGVTQTPRYLIKTRGQQVTLSCSPISGHRSVSWYQQTPGQGLQFLFEYFSETQRNKGNFPGRFSGRQFSNSRSEMNVSTLELGDSALYLCASSFDMPTYEQYFGPGTRLTVT.

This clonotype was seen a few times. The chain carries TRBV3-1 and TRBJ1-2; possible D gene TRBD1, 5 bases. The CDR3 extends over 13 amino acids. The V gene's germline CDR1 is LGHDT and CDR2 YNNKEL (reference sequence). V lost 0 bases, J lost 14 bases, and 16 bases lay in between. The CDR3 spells CASSQESQRGKTF. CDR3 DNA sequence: TGTGCCAGCAGCCAAGAATCGCAGAGGGGAAAGACCTTC.

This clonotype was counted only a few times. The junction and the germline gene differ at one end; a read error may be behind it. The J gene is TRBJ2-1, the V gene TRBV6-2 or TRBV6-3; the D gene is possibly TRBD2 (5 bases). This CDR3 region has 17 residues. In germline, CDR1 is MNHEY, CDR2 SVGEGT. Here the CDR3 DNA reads TGTGCCAGCAGTCTGTCCCTTCTAGCCCCCTCCTATAATGAGCAGTTCTTC. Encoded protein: CASSLSLLAPSYNEQFF.

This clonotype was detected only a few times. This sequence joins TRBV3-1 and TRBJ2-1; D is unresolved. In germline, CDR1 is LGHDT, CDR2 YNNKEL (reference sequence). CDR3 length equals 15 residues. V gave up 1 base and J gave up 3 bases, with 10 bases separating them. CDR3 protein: CASSQGVLIYNEQFF. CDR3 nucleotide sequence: TGTGCCAGCAGCCAAGGCGTACTCATCTACAATGAGCAGTTCTTC.

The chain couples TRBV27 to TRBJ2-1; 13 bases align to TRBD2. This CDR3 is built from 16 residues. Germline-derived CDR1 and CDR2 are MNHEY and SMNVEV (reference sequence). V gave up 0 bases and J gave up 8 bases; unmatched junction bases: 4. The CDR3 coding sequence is TGTGCCAGCAGTTTATCGGGGACTAGCGGGACTCATGAGCAGTTCTTC. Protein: CASSLSGTSGTHEQFF.

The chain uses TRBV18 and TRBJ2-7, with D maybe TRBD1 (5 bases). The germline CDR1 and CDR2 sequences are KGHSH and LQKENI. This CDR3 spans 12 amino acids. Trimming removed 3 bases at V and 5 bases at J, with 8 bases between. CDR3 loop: CASSPLQDEQYF. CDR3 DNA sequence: TGTGCCAGCTCACCGCTACAGGACGAGCAGTACTTC.

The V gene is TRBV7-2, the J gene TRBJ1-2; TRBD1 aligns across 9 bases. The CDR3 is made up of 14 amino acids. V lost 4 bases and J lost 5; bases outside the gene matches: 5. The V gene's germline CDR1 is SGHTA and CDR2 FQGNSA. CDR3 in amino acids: CASSWGTGTYGYTF. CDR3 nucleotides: TGTGCCAGCAGCTGGGGGACAGGGACGTATGGCTACACCTTC.

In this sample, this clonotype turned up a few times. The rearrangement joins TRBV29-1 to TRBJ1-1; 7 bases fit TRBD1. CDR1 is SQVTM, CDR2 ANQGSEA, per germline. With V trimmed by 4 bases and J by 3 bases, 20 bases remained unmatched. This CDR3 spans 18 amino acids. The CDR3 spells CSVVPQIKRQGKDTEAFF. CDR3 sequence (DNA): TGCAGCGTTGTCCCTCAAATAAAACGACAGGGAAAGGACACTGAAGCTTTCTTT.